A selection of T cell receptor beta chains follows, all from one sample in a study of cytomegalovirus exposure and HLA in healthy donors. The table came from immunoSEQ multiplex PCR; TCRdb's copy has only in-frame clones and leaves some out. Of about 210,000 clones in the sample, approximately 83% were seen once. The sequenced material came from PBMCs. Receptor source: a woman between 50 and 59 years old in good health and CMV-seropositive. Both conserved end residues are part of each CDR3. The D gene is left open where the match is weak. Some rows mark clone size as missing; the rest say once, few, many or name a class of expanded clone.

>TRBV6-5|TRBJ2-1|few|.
TGTGCCAGCAGTTACTCCTGGACTACCAATGAGCAGTTCTTC
CASSYSWTTNEQFF
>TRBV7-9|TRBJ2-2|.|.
TGTGCCAGCAGCTTAGCGGGGGGAGTAACCGGGGAGCTGTTTTTT
CASSLAGGVTGELFF
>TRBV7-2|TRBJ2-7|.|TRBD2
TGTGCCAGCAGCTTAGGGGAAGGGGGACTAGTCCTCGACGAGCAGTACTTC
CASSLGEGGLVLDEQYF
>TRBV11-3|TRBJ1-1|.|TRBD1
TGTGCCAGCAGCTCCCGGGACAGCAGAAACACTGAAGCTTTCTTT
CASSSRDSRNTEAFF
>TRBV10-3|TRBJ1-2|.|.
TGTGCCATCACAAGGGAGGAAGGGAACTATGGCTACACCTTC
CAITREEGNYGYTF
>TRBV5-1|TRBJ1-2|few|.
TGCGCCAGCAGCTTGACAAACTATGGCTACACCTTC
CASSLTNYGYTF
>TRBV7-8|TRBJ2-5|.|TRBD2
TGTGCCAGCAGCTTATTCCCGGGGGGGCGAGAGACCCAGTACTTC
CASSLFPGGRETQYF
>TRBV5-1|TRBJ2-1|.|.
TGCGCCAGCAGCTTGGCGCAGGGGACCAACAATGAGCAGTTCTTC
CASSLAQGTNNEQFF
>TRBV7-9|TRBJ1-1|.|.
TGTGCCAGCAAAAGTGGGGACACCAACACTGAAGCTTTCTTT
CASKSGDTNTEAFF
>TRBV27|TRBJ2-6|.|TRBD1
TGTGCCGCAAAAAAGACAGGGGACTCTGGGGCCAACGTCCTGACTTTC
CAAKKTGDSGANVLTF
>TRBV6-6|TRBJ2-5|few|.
TGTGCCAGCAGTTACGTCAAACAAGAGACCCAGTACTTC
CASSYVKQETQYF
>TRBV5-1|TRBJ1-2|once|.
TGCGCCAGCAGCTATTACAGAAACTATGGCTACACCTTC
CASSYYRNYGYTF
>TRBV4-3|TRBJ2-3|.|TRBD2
TGCGCCAGCAGCCAAGATGTGGGGACTAGCGGGGGGGCCCGGACAGATACGCAGTATTTT
CASSQDVGTSGGARTDTQYF
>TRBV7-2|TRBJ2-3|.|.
TGTGCCAGCAGCTTAGAACTCACAGATACGCAGTATTTT
CASSLELTDTQYF
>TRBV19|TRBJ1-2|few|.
TGTGCCAGTAGTAGAGACGGACAGAATGGCTACACCTTC
CASSRDGQNGYTF
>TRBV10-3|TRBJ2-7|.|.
TGTGCCATCAGTGAGTCGTTCTCGGGTAACAACGAGCAGTACTTC
CAISESFSGNNEQYF
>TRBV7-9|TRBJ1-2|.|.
TGTGCCAGCAGCTTAGTATTGCCGGACTATGGCTACACCTTC
CASSLVLPDYGYTF
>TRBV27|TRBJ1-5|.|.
TGTGCCAGCAGTTTATACTTGGGGGCGCGGCAGCCCCAGCATTTT
CASSLYLGARQPQHF
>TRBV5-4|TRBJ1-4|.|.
TGTGCCAGCAGCTCCGGACTTGCAAATGAAAAACTGTTTTTT
CASSSGLANEKLFF
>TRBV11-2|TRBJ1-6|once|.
TGTGCCAGCAGCTTAGATAGGGAGCAGAATGCCCTCCACTTT
CASSLDREQNALHF
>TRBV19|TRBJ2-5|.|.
TGTGCCAGTAGTATGGGGCGGTACCAAGAGACCCAGTACTTC
CASSMGRYQETQYF
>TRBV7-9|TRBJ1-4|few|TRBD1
TGTGCCAGCACAACACCCCGGGACAGGGTTTCGGAAAAACTGTTTTTT
CASTTPRDRVSEKLFF
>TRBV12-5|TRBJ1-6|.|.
TGTGCTAGTGGTTTGGACACGACAGGTGGGGCCTCACCCCTCCACTTT
CASGLDTTGGASPLHF
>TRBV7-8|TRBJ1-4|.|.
TGTGCCAGCAGCTTAGGGCAGGTTACAACTAATGAAAAACTGTTTTTT
CASSLGQVTTNEKLFF
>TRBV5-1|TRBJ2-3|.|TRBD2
TGCGCCAGCAGCTGGGCCCTAGCGGGCACAGATACGCAGTATTTT
CASSWALAGTDTQYF
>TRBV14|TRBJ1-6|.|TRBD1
TGTGCCAGCAGCCCATTGTCGACAGGGCCGGGCCCCCTCCACTTT
CASSPLSTGPGPLHF
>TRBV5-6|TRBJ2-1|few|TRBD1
TGTGCCAGCAGCTCTGACAGGGTGCATGAGCAGTTCTTC
CASSSDRVHEQFF
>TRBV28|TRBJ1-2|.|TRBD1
TGTGCCAGCAGTACAGGGGGCTTCCGGTATGGCTACACCTTC
CASSTGGFRYGYTF
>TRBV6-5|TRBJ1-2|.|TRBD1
TGTGCCAGCAGGGGACAGCCACTTAACTATGGCTACACCTTC
CASRGQPLNYGYTF
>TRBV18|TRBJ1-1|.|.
TGTGCCAGCTCACCACCCTTGAACACTGAAGCTTTCTTT
CASSPPLNTEAFF
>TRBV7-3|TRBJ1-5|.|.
TGTGCCAGCAGCCCCTCAGGGGTGGAAAACCATCAGCCCCAGCATTTT
CASSPSGVENHQPQHF
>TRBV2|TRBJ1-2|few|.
TGTGCCAGCCGAGGGGGGGCGCTTGACTATGGCTACACCTTC
CASRGGALDYGYTF
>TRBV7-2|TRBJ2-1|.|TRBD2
TGTGCCAGCAGCTTGAGTGGGGGGGTATCCTACAATGAGCAGTTCTTC
CASSLSGGVSYNEQFF
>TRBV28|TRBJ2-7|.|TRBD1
TGTGCCAGCAGTAGAACCGGGACAGGGGGCTCCTACGAGCAGTACTTC
CASSRTGTGGSYEQYF
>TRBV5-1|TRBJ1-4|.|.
TGCGCCAGCAGCTTGGTCTGGGGGCAGGGTGAAAAACTGTTTTTT
CASSLVWGQGEKLFF
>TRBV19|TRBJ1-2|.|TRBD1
TGTGCCAGTAGTATAGAGGGACAGGTCTATGGCTACACCTTC
CASSIEGQVYGYTF